This is a list of T cell receptor beta chains from one sample in a study of cytomegalovirus exposure and HLA in healthy donors. The data were produced by immunoSEQ multiplex PCR, yet TCRdb's version contains in-frame clones alone and is incomplete. The repertoire holds under 200,000 clones, with around 84% as singletons. Sample: PBMCs. The receptors stem from a woman aged 40-49 years in good health and CMV-seronegative. Each CDR3 is given with its conserved first and last residue. A D gene is named only where the DNA matches it firmly. Size is stated for part of the rows, as once, few or many counts, or as a class when the clone is expanded.

cdr3_aa cdr3_nt j_call v_call clone_size d_call
CASSLTGAYSGNTIYF TGCGCCAGCAGCTTAACAGGGGCGTACTCTGGAAACACCATATATTTT TRBJ1-3 TRBV5-1 . TRBD1
CASSFLDRTNEKLFF TGTGCCAGCAGCTTTCTGGACAGGACTAATGAAAAACTGTTTTTT TRBJ1-4 TRBV11-2 . TRBD1
CASSELYRGGNIQYF TGTGCCAGCAGTGAGTTGTATCGGGGGGGAAACATTCAGTACTTC TRBJ2-4 TRBV25-1 . TRBD2
CASSSGTANYGYTF TGTGCCAGCAGTTCCGGGACAGCTAACTATGGCTACACCTTC TRBJ1-2 TRBV27 . TRBD1
CASSPTGSTDYGYTF TGCGCCAGCAGCCCGACAGGCAGCACAGACTATGGCTACACCTTC TRBJ1-2 TRBV4-1 . .
CASSLTGTPPRNEQFF TGTGCCAGCAGCTTGACCGGGACTCCTCCGCGGAATGAGCAGTTCTTC TRBJ2-1 TRBV5-6 once .
CASSDRVAETQYF TGCGCCAGCAGCGACAGGGTGGCGGAGACCCAGTACTTC TRBJ2-5 TRBV5-1 . TRBD1
CATSRGSSGNTIYF TGTGCCACCAGTAGGGGAAGCTCTGGAAACACCATATATTTT TRBJ1-3 TRBV15 . .
CASSFSGGGDGYTF TGCGCCAGCAGCTTCTCAGGGGGCGGAGATGGCTACACCTTC TRBJ1-2 TRBV5-1 once TRBD1
CASSARGEGLGEQYF TGCGCCAGCAGCGCCCGGGGAGAGGGTCTCGGCGAGCAGTACTTC TRBJ2-7 TRBV5-1 . .
CASSSRGQNTEAFF TGTGCCAGCAGCTCCCGAGGACAGAACACTGAAGCTTTCTTT TRBJ1-1 TRBV7-6 once .
CASRTGGWLAGVEQYF TGTGCCAGCAGGACGGGGGGCTGGCTAGCGGGGGTCGAGCAGTACTTC TRBJ2-7 TRBV27 . TRBD2
CASSLEAVRGHYGYTF TGTGCCAGCAGCTTAGAGGCAGTCAGGGGGCATTATGGCTACACCTTC TRBJ1-2 TRBV7-6 . TRBD1
CASSKTQGYTGELFF TGTGCCAGCAGCAAGACACAGGGTTACACCGGGGAGCTGTTTTTT TRBJ2-2 TRBV7-8 many .
CASSYSYGLAREKLFF TGTGCCAGCAGTTACTCGTATGGGTTAGCACGTGAAAAACTGTTTTTT TRBJ1-4 TRBV6-6 . .
CASSSGVVATNEKLFF TGTGCCAGCAGCTCCGGGGTTGTTGCAACTAATGAAAAACTGTTTTTT TRBJ1-4 TRBV7-9 . .
CASSLGGENAYNEQFF TGTGCCAGCAGCTTAGGGGGGGAAAATGCTTACAATGAGCAGTTCTTC TRBJ2-1 TRBV7-9 . .
CASSPSLAKNIQYF TGTGCCAGCAGCCCGTCCCTAGCCAAAAACATTCAGTACTTC TRBJ2-4 TRBV11-2 . .
CATSRDPRERSNQPQHF TGTGCCACCAGCAGAGATCCCCGGGAGCGAAGCAATCAGCCCCAGCATTTT TRBJ1-5 TRBV15 few .
CSVETLRGSTNEKLFF TGCAGCGTTGAGACTCTACGGGGATCCACTAATGAAAAACTGTTTTTT TRBJ1-4 TRBV29-1 . .
CASSEWLAGERNEQFF TGTGCCAGCAGTGAATGGCTAGCGGGGGAGCGGAATGAGCAGTTCTTC TRBJ2-1 TRBV2 . TRBD2
CASSDRSRGPSTEAFF TGTGCCAGCAGTGATCGGTCAAGGGGGCCGAGCACTGAAGCTTTCTTT TRBJ1-1 TRBV2 . TRBD1
CASTLSRDTEAFF TGTGCCAGCACTTTGTCCAGGGACACTGAAGCTTTCTTT TRBJ1-1 TRBV6-5 . .
CASSQERGFFYEQYF TGTGCCAGCAGCCAAGAAAGGGGATTCTTCTACGAGCAGTACTTC TRBJ2-7 TRBV7-2 . .
CASSQGDRFNTEAFF TGCGCCAGCAGCCAAGGGGACAGGTTCAACACTGAAGCTTTCTTT TRBJ1-1 TRBV4-1 . TRBD1
CASSMAIRGGYYEQYF TGTGCCAGTAGTATGGCAATCCGGGGGGGCTACTACGAGCAGTACTTC TRBJ2-7 TRBV19 once TRBD2
CASSLLGAGAAQHF TGTGCCAGCAGTTTATTAGGGGCTGGGGCTGCCCAGCATTTT TRBJ1-5 TRBV28 few .
CASSPSGGERYGYTF TGCGCCAGCAGCCCCTCAGGCGGGGAAAGGTATGGCTACACCTTC TRBJ1-2 TRBV4-1 once .
CASSEIWLMGGEKLFF TGTGCCAGCAGTGAAATTTGGCTGATGGGGGGTGAAAAACTGTTTTTT TRBJ1-4 TRBV6-1 once .
CASRYRETQPQHF TGTGCCAGTAGATACAGGGAAACTCAGCCCCAGCATTTT TRBJ1-5 TRBV27 few .
CASSKTGQTYNEQFF TGTGCCAGCAGCAAGACAGGCCAAACCTACAATGAGCAGTTCTTC TRBJ2-1 TRBV7-3 . .
CASSSDRNTIYF TGTGCCAGCAGCTCTGACAGAAACACCATATATTTT TRBJ1-3 TRBV7-9 . .
CASSLRTVSYEQYF TGTGCCAGCAGCTTAAGGACAGTCTCCTACGAGCAGTACTTC TRBJ2-7 TRBV11-2 . .
CASSYEGVSEQYF TGTGCCAGCAGTTACGAGGGGGTCTCCGAGCAGTACTTC TRBJ2-7 TRBV6-5 . .
CASSVGDRFNEQYF TGCGCCAGCAGTGTGGGGGACAGATTTAACGAGCAGTACTTC TRBJ2-7 TRBV10-1 . TRBD1
CASGPSTTGDIQYF TGCGCCAGCGGACCGTCAACCACCGGGGACATTCAGTACTTC TRBJ2-4 TRBV5-1 few .
CAISDLAGGNYEQYF TGTGCCATCAGTGACCTAGCGGGGGGGAACTACGAGCAGTACTTC TRBJ2-7 TRBV10-3 . TRBD2
CASSSFRDRGYYEQYF TGTGCCAGCAGCTCCTTCCGGGACAGGGGTTATTACGAGCAGTACTTC TRBJ2-7 TRBV11-2 . TRBD1
CASSLVAGYTDTQYF TGCGCCAGCAGCTTGGTGGCGGGGTACACAGATACGCAGTATTTT TRBJ2-3 TRBV5-1 . .